Reported below is one T cell receptor (beta chain). Antigen: not known. These data originate in a study of blood T cells in healthy people across ages. V lost 2 bases and J 5 bases, leaving 7 bases between the germline ends. The CDR3 sequence is 12 residues long. The germline V gene has CDR1 SEHNR and CDR2 FQNEAQ (reference sequence). Donors were healthy Caucasian individuals from Russia aged about 6 to 95. A second roughly 6 to 12 cycle PCR used barcoded and J-beta primers. MiXCR, applied by TCRdb to the 5' RACE reads, yields one record per CDR3 protein. Among over 500,000 distinct CDR3 sequences listed, about a quarter were seen once. Broader study findings: Any conclusive comparison of naive versus antigen-experienced cells was prevented by using unsorted PBMCs.

These data were likewise used in another study, on T cells of mothers and their children. That paper states: Study donors consisted of a few healthy Caucasian mothers and their six children. It was related mother-child pairs that showed slightly higher overlap than unrelated pairs, without reaching significance.

V and J are TRBV7-9 and TRBJ2-7; D is uncertain. Sequenced sample: blood. This receptor was taken from a boy aged 2 to 10 in good health. The CDR3 bases are TGTGCCAGCAGCTTAAAGGCTCACGAGCAGTACTTC. Amino acid sequence: CASSLKAHEQYF.